This T cell receptor beta chain was profiled in a study of OX40 agonist ivuxolimab in advanced cancers. Sequencing was performed with immunoSEQ multiplex PCR; in TCRdb, only in-frame clones are kept and a portion is missing. The sample lists under 70,000 clones; around 86% were seen once. This CDR3 has 17 amino acids. Germline-derived CDR1 and CDR2 are GTSNPN and SVGIG (reference sequence). Trimming cost V 2 bases and J 12 bases; bases outside gene matches: 20. The sequence came from an adult with an advanced solid tumor such as melanoma, head and neck, liver or kidney cancer. This sequence joins TRBV30 and TRBJ2-7; the match to TRBD2 covers 12 bases. The sample in question was CD4+ or CD8+ T cells sorted from blood, obtained in a trial of the OX40 agonist ivuxolimab. The CDR3 region has the DNA TGTGCCTGGAGTACCGAGAAGGAGACTAGCGGGAGAAGGGCGCCGTACTTC. Its translation is CAWSTEKETSGRRAPYF.